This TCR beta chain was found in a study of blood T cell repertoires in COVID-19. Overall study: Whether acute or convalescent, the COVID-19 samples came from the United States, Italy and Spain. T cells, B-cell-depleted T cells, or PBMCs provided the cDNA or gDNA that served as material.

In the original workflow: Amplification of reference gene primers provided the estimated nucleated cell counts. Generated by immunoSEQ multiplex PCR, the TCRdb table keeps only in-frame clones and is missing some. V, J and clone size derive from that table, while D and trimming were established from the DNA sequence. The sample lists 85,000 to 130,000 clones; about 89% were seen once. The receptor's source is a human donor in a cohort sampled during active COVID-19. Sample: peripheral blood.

DNA of the CDR3: TGCGCCAGCAGCCCCGGGGGGACTAGCGGCGAAGAGACCCAGTACTTC. Translated: CASSPGGTSGEETQYF. This chain connects TRBV5-1 to TRBJ2-5; 11 bases are a match to TRBD2. Germline V CDR1 and CDR2: SGHRS, YFSETQ. Trimming took 4 bases from V and 3 from J; bases not matched to a gene: 8. This CDR3 region has 16 residues.